One sample yielded the 14 T cell receptor beta chains listed below, sequenced in a study of cytomegalovirus exposure and HLA in healthy donors. The PCR made use of 60 Vbeta and 13 Jbeta primers. The protocol was immunoSEQ multiplex PCR, while the TCRdb copy is restricted to in-frame clones and leaves out a portion. The sample carries around 130,000 clones, around three quarters recorded once. What was sequenced was PBMCs. These TCRs come from a woman between 45 and 65 years old in good health and CMV-seronegative.

This chain uses TRBV27 with TRBJ1-1; D is unclear. The CDR3 runs 14 residues. V was trimmed by 1 base and J by 1 base, leaving 7 bases between them. Germline V lookup: CDR1 MNHEY, CDR2 SMNVEV (reference sequence). DNA of the CDR3: TGTGCCAGCAGTTTATATTCAGGGAACACTGAAGCTTTCTTT. Amino acids: CASSLYSGNTEAFF.

The chain is built from TRBV7-9 and TRBJ1-1; D gene uncertain. The CDR3 contains 13 residues. Trimming shortened V by 2 bases and J by 8 bases, and 12 bases separated the two germline ends. Germline V gene sequence: CDR1 SEHNR, CDR2 FQNEAQ (reference sequence). In DNA form, the CDR3 reads TGTGCCAGCAGCTTATTTTTAACGGGGGAAGCTTTCTTT. It encodes CASSLFLTGEAFF.

This chain joins TRBV5-1 and TRBJ2-5, with D tentatively TRBD1 (6 bases). The J call may be mistaken, given a closer DNA end match to TRBJ2-7. Germline assignment: CDR1 SGHRS and CDR2 YFSETQ. The CDR3 totals 14 residues. CDR3 loop: CASSLGTASYEQYF. The CDR3 DNA reads TGCGCCAGCAGCTTGGGGACAGCCTCCTACGAGCAGTACTTC.

J is TRBJ1-2 and V is TRBV6-5; D is unclear. The CDR3 contains 13 residues. Deletions cut 0 bases from V and 7 bases from J, with 9 bases between. The germline gives CDR1 MNHEY, CDR2 SVGAGI. The chain's CDR3 is CASSYSRAGGYTF. The CDR3 bases are TGTGCCAGCAGTTACTCGCGGGCCGGTGGCTACACCTTC.

The chain links TRBV4-3 to TRBJ2-7, with a possible D match to TRBD1 (6 bases). V was clipped by 0 bases and J by 4 bases, with 16 bases between them. Looked up from germline, CDR1 is LGHNA and CDR2 is YSLEER. The CDR3 covers 16 residues. The CDR3 region is CASSQDLGHTGYEQYF. The CDR3 DNA reads as TGCGCCAGCAGCCAAGATTTGGGACATACAGGATACGAGCAGTACTTC.

The chain recombines TRBV6-1 with TRBJ2-3, with 9 positions matching TRBD2. Germline lookup yields CDR1 MNHNS and CDR2 SASEGT. Trimming removed 2 bases from V and 4 bases from J; junction bases left unmatched: 7. The CDR3 extends over 16 amino acids. The CDR3 loop reads CASSERAGGPADTQYF. CDR3 sequence (DNA): TGTGCCAGCAGTGAACGGGCGGGAGGGCCCGCAGATACGCAGTATTTT.

As for this clone: A read error may account for a junction end that differs from germline. The chain uses TRBV7-7 and TRBJ2-1; TRBD2 is a possible D gene (5 bases). Germline V CDR1 and CDR2: SSHAT, FNYEAQ (reference sequence). The CDR3 is made up of 13 amino acids. CDR3 amino acids: CASSFAGDNEQFF. The CDR3 DNA reads as TGTGCTAGCAGCTTCGCGGGCGACAATGAGCAGTTCTTC.

The chain couples TRBV7-2 to TRBJ2-3; a weak D match, TRBD2 (5 bases). V lost 2 bases to trimming and J lost 2 bases, with 11 bases between them. The V gene's germline CDR1 is SGHTA and CDR2 FQGNSA. The CDR3 loop spans 15 amino acids. CDR3 nucleotide sequence: TGTGCCAGCAGCTTAACCGGGGTTTTCACAGATACGCAGTATTTT. Its protein is CASSLTGVFTDTQYF.

The chain is built from TRBV6-1 and TRBJ2-7; 7 bases agree with TRBD1. The CDR3 length is 14 residues. The J segment lost 3 bases and the V segment lost 6 bases, leaving 8 bases of the junction unmatched. Germline CDR1 MNHNS, CDR2 SASEGT. The CDR3 DNA reads TGTGCCAGCAGCCGGGACAGCTGGAGCTACGAGCAGTACGTC. This encodes CASSRDSWSYEQYV.

The chain is built from TRBV7-6 and TRBJ2-7; D might be TRBD2 (5 bases). Germline loops: CDR1 SGHVS, CDR2 FNYEAQ. There are 13 residues in the CDR3. Trimming shortened V by 1 base and J by 6 bases, and 10 bases separated the two germline ends. The CDR3 reads CASSLELEGEQYF. CDR3 DNA: TGTGCCAGCAGCTTAGAACTAGAAGGCGAGCAGTACTTC.

The chain carries TRBV5-1 and TRBJ2-3; 10 positions agree with TRBD1. This CDR3 comprises 17 residues. CDR1 SGHRS and CDR2 YFSETQ come from the germline V gene. Unmatched junction bases numbered 5, after V lost 0 bases and J lost 1 base. DNA for the CDR3: TGCGCCAGCAGCTTGGATCGACAGGGGGCGCGCACAGATACGCAGTATTTT. It codes for CASSLDRQGARTDTQYF.

This clone was observed once. CDR3 DNA sequence: TGTGCCAGCAGCGTAGATGGGAGAGGTGACAATGAGCAGTTCTTC. It translates to CASSVDGRGDNEQFF. The rearrangement uses TRBV9 and TRBJ2-1; TRBD2 might be the D (5 bases). The CDR3 contains 15 residues. Looked up from germline, CDR1 is SGDLS and CDR2 is YYNGEE. V was cut by 0 bases and J by 5 bases, with 12 bases left in between.

The chain employs TRBV30 and TRBJ1-1; 7 nucleotides line up with TRBD1. There are 13 residues in the CDR3. Germline V gene data show CDR1 as GTSNPN and CDR2 as SVGIG (reference sequence). The V segment lost 3 bases and the J segment 4 bases; nucleotides outside the gene matches: 5. The CDR3 loop reads CAWSGTVSTEAFF. Here the CDR3 DNA reads TGTGCCTGGAGCGGGACAGTTTCCACTGAAGCTTTCTTT.

This clone was observed a few times. The chain employs TRBV6-6 and TRBJ1-1, with 7 bases aligning to TRBD1. The germline CDR1 and CDR2 sequences are MNHNY and SVGAGI (reference sequence). CDR3 length equals 14 residues. The J segment lost 2 bases and the V segment lost 5 bases, leaving 5 bases of the junction unmatched. CDR3 in amino acids: CASSQGTANTEAFF. As DNA, the CDR3 is TGTGCCAGCAGTCAAGGGACAGCAAACACTGAAGCTTTCTTT.